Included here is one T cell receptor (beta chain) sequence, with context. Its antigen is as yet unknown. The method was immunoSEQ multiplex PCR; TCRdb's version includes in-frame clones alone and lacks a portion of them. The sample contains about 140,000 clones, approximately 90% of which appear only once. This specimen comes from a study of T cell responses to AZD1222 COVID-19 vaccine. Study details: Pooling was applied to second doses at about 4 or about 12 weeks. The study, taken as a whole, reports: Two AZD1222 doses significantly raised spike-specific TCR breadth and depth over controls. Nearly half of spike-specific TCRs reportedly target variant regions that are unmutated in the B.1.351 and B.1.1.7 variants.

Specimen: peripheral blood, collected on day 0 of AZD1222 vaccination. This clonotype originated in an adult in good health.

The CDR3 DNA reads as TGTGCCTCTCAACCCGGGGCCGGCTCTTTCTACGAGCAGTACTTC. Translation: CASQPGAGSFYEQYF. This chain connects TRBV3-1 (or the pseudogene TRBV3-2) to TRBJ2-7; D is tentatively TRBD1 or TRBD2 (5 bases each). CDR1 and CDR2 (germline): LGHDT, YNNKEL (reference sequence). CDR3 size: 15 residues. V was trimmed by 11 bases and J by 3 bases, leaving 23 bases between them.